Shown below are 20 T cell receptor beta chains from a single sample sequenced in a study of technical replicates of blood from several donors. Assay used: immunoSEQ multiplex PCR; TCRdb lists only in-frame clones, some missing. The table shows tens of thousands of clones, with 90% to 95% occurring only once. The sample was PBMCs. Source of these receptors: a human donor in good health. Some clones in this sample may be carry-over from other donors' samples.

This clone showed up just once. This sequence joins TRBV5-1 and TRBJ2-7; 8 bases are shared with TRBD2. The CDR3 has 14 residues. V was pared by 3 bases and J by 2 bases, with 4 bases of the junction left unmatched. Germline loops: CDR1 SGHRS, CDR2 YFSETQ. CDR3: CASSSDSGTYEQYF. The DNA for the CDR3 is TGCGCCAGCAGCTCCGATAGCGGGACCTACGAGCAGTACTTC.

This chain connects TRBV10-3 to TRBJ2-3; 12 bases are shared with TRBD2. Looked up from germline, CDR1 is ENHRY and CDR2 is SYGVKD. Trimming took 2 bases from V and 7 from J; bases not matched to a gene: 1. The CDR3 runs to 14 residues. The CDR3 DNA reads TGTGCCATCAGTGAGACTAGCGGGGGGTATACGCAGTATTTT. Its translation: CAISETSGGYTQYF.

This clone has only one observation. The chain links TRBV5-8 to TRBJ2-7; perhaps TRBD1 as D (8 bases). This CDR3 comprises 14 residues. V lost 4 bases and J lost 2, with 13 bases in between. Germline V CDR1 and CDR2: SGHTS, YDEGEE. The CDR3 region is CASSGGDRPYEQYF. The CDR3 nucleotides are TGTGCCAGCAGCGGGGGGGACAGGCCCTACGAGCAGTACTTC.

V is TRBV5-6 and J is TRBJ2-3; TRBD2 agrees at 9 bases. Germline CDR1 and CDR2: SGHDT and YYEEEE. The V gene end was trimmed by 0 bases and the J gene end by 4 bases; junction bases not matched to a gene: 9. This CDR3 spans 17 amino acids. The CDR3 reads CASSLGLAGGLADTQYF. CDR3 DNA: TGTGCCAGCAGCTTGGGGTTGGCGGGGGGGCTTGCAGATACGCAGTATTTT.

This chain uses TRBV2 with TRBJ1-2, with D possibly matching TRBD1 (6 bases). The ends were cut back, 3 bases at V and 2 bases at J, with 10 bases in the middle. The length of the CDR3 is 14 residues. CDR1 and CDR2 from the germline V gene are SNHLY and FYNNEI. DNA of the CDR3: TGTGCCAGCAGTGAGCTGGGGGCCAACTATGGCTACACCTTC. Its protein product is CASSELGANYGYTF.

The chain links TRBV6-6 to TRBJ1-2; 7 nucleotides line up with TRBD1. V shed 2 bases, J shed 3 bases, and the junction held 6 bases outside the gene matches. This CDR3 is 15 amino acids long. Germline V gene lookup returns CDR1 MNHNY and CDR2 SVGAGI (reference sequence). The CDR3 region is CASSYPTGTDYGYTF. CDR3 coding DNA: TGTGCCAGCAGTTACCCGACAGGGACGGACTATGGCTACACCTTC.

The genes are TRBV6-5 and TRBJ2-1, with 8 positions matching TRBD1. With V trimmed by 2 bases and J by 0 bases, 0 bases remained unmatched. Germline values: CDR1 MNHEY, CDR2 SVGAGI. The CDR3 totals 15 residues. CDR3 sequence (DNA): TGTGCCAGCAGTTACGACAGGGGCTCCTACAATGAGCAGTTCTTC. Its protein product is CASSYDRGSYNEQFF.

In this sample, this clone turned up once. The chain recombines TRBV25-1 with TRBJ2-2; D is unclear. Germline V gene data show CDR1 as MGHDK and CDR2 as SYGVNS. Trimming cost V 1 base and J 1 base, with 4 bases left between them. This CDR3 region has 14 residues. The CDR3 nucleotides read TGTGCCAGCAGTGAATTCATGAACACCGGGGAGCTGTTTTTT. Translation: CASSEFMNTGELFF.

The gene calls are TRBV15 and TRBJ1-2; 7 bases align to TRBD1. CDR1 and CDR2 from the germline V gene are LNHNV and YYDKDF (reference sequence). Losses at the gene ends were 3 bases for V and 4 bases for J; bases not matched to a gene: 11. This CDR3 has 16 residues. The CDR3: CATSREGAGGPYGYTF. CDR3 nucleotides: TGTGCCACCAGCAGGGAGGGGGCAGGAGGACCCTATGGCTACACCTTC.

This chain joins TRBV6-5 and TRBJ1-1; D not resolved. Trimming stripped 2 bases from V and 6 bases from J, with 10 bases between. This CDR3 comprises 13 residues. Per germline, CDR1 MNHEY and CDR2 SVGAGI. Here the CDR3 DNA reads TGTGCCAGCAGTTACGGCATGTATGCTGAAGCTTTCTTT. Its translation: CASSYGMYAEAFF.

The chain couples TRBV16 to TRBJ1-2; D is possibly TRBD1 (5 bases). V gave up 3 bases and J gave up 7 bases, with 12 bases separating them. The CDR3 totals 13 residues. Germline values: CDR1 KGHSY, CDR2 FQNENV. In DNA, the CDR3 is TGTGCCAGCAGCCACCAGGGCGCGCGTGGCTACACCTTC. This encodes CASSHQGARGYTF.

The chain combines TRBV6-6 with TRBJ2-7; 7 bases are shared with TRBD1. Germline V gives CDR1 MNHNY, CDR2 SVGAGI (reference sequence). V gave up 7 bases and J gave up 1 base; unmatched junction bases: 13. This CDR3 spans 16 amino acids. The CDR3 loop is CASTSGQTRGSYEQYF. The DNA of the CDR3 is TGTGCCAGCACCTCGGGACAGACGAGGGGATCCTACGAGCAGTACTTC.

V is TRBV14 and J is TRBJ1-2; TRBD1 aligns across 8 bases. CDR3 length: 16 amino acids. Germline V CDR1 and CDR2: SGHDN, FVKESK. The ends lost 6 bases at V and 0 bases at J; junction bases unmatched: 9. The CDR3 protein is CASSYGTGTPNYGYTF. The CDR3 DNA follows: TGTGCCAGCAGTTACGGGACAGGAACGCCTAACTATGGCTACACCTTC.

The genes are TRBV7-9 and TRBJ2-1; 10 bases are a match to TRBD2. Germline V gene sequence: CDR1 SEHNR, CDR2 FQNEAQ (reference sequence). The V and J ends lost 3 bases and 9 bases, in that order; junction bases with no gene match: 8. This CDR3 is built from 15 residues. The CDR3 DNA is TGTGCCAGCAGCTTTTTAACTAGCGGGAAAGGTGAGCAGTTCTTC. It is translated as CASSFLTSGKGEQFF.

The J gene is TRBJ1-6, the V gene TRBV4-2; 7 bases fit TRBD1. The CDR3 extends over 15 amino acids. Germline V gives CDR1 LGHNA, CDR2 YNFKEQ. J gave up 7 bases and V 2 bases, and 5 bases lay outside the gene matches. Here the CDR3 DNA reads TGTGCCAGCAGCCAACCCGACAGGGAAAATTCACCCCTCCACTTT. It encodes CASSQPDRENSPLHF.

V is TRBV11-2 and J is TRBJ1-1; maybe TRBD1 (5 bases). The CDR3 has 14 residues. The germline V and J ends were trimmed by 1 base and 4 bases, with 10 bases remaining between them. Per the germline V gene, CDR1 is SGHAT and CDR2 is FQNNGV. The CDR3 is CASSLAGGGTEAFF. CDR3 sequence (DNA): TGTGCCAGCAGCTTAGCGGGGGGGGGCACTGAAGCTTTCTTT.

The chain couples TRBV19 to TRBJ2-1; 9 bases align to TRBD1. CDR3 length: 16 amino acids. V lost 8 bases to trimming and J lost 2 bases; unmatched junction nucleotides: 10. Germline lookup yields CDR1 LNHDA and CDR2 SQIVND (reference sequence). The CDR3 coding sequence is TGTGCCAGTGCCCTTGGGACAGGGAAAACCTACAATGAGCAGTTCTTC. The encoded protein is CASALGTGKTYNEQFF.

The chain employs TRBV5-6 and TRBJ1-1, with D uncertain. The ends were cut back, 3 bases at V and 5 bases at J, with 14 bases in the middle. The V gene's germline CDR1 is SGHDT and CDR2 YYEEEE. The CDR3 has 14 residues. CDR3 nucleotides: TGTGCCAGCAGCTCACGAGGGCGCGTAACTGAAGCTTTCTTT. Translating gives CASSSRGRVTEAFF.

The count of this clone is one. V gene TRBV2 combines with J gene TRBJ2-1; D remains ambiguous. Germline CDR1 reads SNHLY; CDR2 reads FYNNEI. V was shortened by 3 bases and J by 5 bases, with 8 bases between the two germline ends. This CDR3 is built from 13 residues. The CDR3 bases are TGTGCCAGCAGTGATCTAGATAACAATGAGCAGTTCTTC. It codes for CASSDLDNNEQFF.

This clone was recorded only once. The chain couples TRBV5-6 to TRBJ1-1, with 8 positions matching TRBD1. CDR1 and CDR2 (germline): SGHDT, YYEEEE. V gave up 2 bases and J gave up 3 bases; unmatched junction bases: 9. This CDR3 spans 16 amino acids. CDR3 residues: CASSLPDRVGDTEAFF. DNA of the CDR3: TGTGCCAGCAGCTTACCGGACAGGGTGGGCGACACTGAAGCTTTCTTT.